What follows is one TCR beta chain and its context. Blood CD8+ and CD4+ T cells underwent high-throughput TCR beta sequencing. Random-hexamer reverse transcription was applied to roughly 0.5 to 1 ug RNA. TCRdb independently ran MiXCR on the immunoSEQ multiplex PCR reads; one entry per CDR3 protein. The sample has about 210,000 distinct CDR3 sequences, 85% to 95% seen once; the top ten hold approximately 0.094%. CDR1 is SGDLS and CDR2 is YYNGEE in the germline V gene. The CDR3 loop spans 13 amino acids. Trimming pared 0 bases from V and 4 bases from J, leaving 5 bases between. These data come from a study of CD8 T cells in Susac syndrome.

This receptor was obtained from a human donor in good health. The chain couples TRBV9 to TRBJ2-1; D is unresolved. The sequenced material came from CD4+ T cells from PBMCs. The CDR3 nucleotides read TGTGCCAGCAGCGTAGTAGGTTACAATGAGCAGTTCTTC. This sequence encodes CASSVVGYNEQFF.